The source of this TCR beta chain is a study of cytomegalovirus exposure and HLA in healthy donors. Study-wide points: According to the study, 160 or so TCR beta chains were cytomegalovirus-associated.

A remark on this clone: Its cognate antigen is unknown.

Donors showed nominal health when sampled, although they likely had unrecorded immune exposures. Both 60 Vbeta primers and 13 Jbeta primers went into the PCR. Sequencing was performed with immunoSEQ multiplex PCR; in TCRdb, only in-frame clones are kept and a portion is missing. The sample contains some 110,000 clones, under 85% of which appear only once. The CDR3 length is 16 residues. Germline CDR1 is SEHNR and CDR2 is FQNEAQ (reference sequence). V was clipped by 4 bases and J by 0 bases, with 14 bases between them. The sequenced sample consisted of PBMCs. The clonotype comes from a man aged 25-45 years in good health and CMV-seronegative. The gene calls are TRBV7-9 and TRBJ2-3, with D possibly matching TRBD2 (6 bases). CDR3 region: CASSYDLASSTDTQYF. For the CDR3, the DNA is TGTGCCAGCAGCTACGACCTAGCGTCTAGCACAGATACGCAGTATTTT.